The entry below gives a single T cell receptor beta chain sequence along with its context. The sample holds other DNA sequences that translate to the same CDR3. The CDR3 has 13 residues. The germline CDR1 and CDR2 sequences are SGHRS and YFSETQ. V lost 4 bases to trimming and J lost 5 bases; unmatched junction nucleotides: 5. These data are taken from a study of shared clonotypes between healthy human individuals. Study in general: Per donor, three plates held CD4 naive cells, three held CD4 memory, two held CD8 naive and one held CD8 memory.

This was a deep-level run. TCRdb's table, derived via immunoSEQ multiplex PCR, lists solely in-frame clones and lacks some. Among millions of clones, 95% were seen once, and the ten largest hold 0.13%. Nashville, Tennessee was home to all donors, each a Caucasian adult. Both subsets, CD45RA+ naive and CD45RA-negative memory, were split from the CD4+ cells. The chain employs TRBV5-1 and TRBJ2-5; 7 nucleotides align to TRBD1. The sequenced sample was naive CD4+ T cells sorted from blood. As to subset: CD45RA+ positively selected. The sequence was obtained from a man between 18 and 29 years old in good health. The CDR3 loop is CASSRTGVETQYF. CDR3 nucleotide sequence: TGCGCCAGCAGCAGAACAGGGGTGGAGACCCAGTACTTC.